This T cell receptor beta chain came from a study of identical twins (dated by TCRdb to 2016 to 2017). A note on the overall study: To test whether fetal clonotypes persist, this study deep-sequenced TCR alpha and beta repertoires from monozygotic twins, from unrelated adults of various ages, and from cord blood. To rule out contamination, replicate twin experiments were performed at different times with different library preparation protocols. The study at large found these results: In monozygotic twins, out-of-frame TCR alpha sharing was systematically underestimated by recombination models, although the models agreed with sharing between unrelated individuals. Because the same donors could not be followed over many years, conclusions were based on cross-sectional statistical analysis. Compared with coincidental sharing between unrelated individuals, out-of-frame TCR alpha sequences shared between twins had an excess of sequences with low generation probability. Excess twin sharing in beta out-of-frame sequences was weaker because fewer shared sequences lowered the signal-to-noise ratio. Invariant T cells such as MAIT and iNKT could partly confound zero-insertion analyses, although diverse VJ usage argued against such confounding for most clonotypes. Fewer insertions were carried by abundant cord blood beta clonotypes; a weaker similar trend was observed in young adult naive repertoires, while no such trend was observed in memory repertoires.

Details on this clonotype: Its target antigen remains unknown. Per-base qualities were not stored, and no clone one base away is much larger.

The library was generated by 5' RACE. For sequencing, an Illumina HiSeq 2000 was employed. A universal primer binding site was added through template switching, and the final cDNA carried a unique molecular identifier so that TCR cDNA molecules could be counted accurately. First-strand cDNA for TCR alpha and beta chains was synthesized from specific primers in the conserved constant-segment region. To control for contamination, every cDNA library was double barcoded, receiving both a SMART-Mk sample barcode and Illumina barcodes. TruSeq adapter sequences, together with Illumina sample barcodes, were added in two successive PCR steps. TCR alpha and beta cDNA libraries were sequenced on the Illumina HiSeq platform with custom primers. In the original analysis: MiGEC was used to process raw reads and extract unique molecular identifiers, and MiXCR was used to find CDR3 positions. Recombination models were inferred per individual with the repgenHMM and IGoR tools using an EM algorithm. Shared clonotype analysis was performed with the tcR package in R, normalizing sharing by the product of cloneset sizes. Out-of-frame nonproductive sequences were analyzed to study raw recombination free of thymic and clonal selection effects. TCRdb cleaned the public reads at Q25 with fastp, built clones with MiXCR and kept in-frame beta chains. Rows with one shared CDR3 protein collapse into an entry with the most common genes and DNA. TCRdb assigned the V and J calls; the authors' analysis was not used. A total of 750,000 to 950,000 distinct CDR3 sequences appear in this sample, around an eighth of them only once. Clones ranked in the top ten supply 1.5% to 2% of the sample.

Only healthy Caucasian donors were included. Three pairs of female monozygotic twins, all aged 18 to 29 years, made up the twin cohort. RNA for TCR libraries was isolated from peripheral blood mononuclear cells. These data are also associated with another study on yellow fever vaccine responses in identical twins. The second study reports: According to the authors, in identical twins the way T cells responded to vaccination appeared partly convergent and partly personalized. In identical twins, the study followed T cell clones that responded to the vaccine with precision.

What was sequenced was PBMCs. The sequence derives from a woman aged 18-35 years in good health.

The bases read TGTGCCAGCAGCGAGACGGGTGGATGGGAGCAGTACGTC. It encodes CASSETGGWEQYV. Here the chain combines TRBV7-8 and TRBJ2-7; the D gene assignment is ambiguous. Trimming at the junction amounts to 5 bases on V and 7 bases on J, and the germline ends lie 15 bases apart. The CDR3 covers 13 residues, taking in both the cysteine and the valine. Only CDR3 DNA remains: 39 bases, in frame from the first base. Reading the germline V gene gives CDR1 SGHVS and CDR2 FQNEAQ.